Listed below are T cell receptor beta chains from one sample, sequenced in a study of CD8 T cells in ankylosing spondylitis. TCRdb reanalysed the 5' RACE reads using MiXCR and keeps one entry per CDR3 protein. The repertoire includes roughly 700,000 distinct CDR3 sequences, roughly 20% of them detected once, and about 19% sits in the top ten. Sequencing was performed on blood, either unsorted or a sorted T cell fraction (not recorded which). The source of these receptors is a male donor with ankylosing spondylitis. Both conserved end residues are part of each CDR3. Fields, in order: V gene, J gene, clone size, D gene, CDR3 DNA, CDR3 protein. The D gene is left open where the match is weak. Not all rows give a size; the values are once, few, many and, for expanded clones, a class.

v_gene: TRBV4-1; j_gene: TRBJ2-7; abundance: -; d_gene: -; CDR3nt: TGCGCCAGCAGCCAATTACAGGCTTACGAGCAGTACTTC; CDR3aa: CASSQLQAYEQYF
v_gene: TRBV18; j_gene: TRBJ2-2; abundance: -; d_gene: TRBD1; CDR3nt: TGTGCCAGCTCACCGAGGGGACAGGGGACCGGGGAGCTGTTTTTT; CDR3aa: CASSPRGQGTGELFF
v_gene: TRBV9; j_gene: TRBJ2-1; abundance: many; d_gene: TRBD1; CDR3nt: TGTGCCAGCAGCGTCGGGACAGGGAAGAATGAGCAGTTCTTC; CDR3aa: CASSVGTGKNEQFF
v_gene: TRBV7-2; j_gene: TRBJ2-1; abundance: few; d_gene: -; CDR3nt: TGTGCCAGCAGCTTTTACACTGAGCAGTTCTTC; CDR3aa: CASSFYTEQFF
v_gene: TRBV6-2/TRBV6-3; j_gene: TRBJ2-7; abundance: -; d_gene: TRBD2; CDR3nt: TGTGCCAGCAGTTCCAGCGGGGGGGGCTCCTACGAGCAGTACTTC; CDR3aa: CASSSSGGGSYEQYF
v_gene: TRBV12-3/TRBV12-4; j_gene: TRBJ1-5; abundance: many; d_gene: -; CDR3nt: TGTGCCAGCACCATCCGGAGGGGGAAGGGCAATCAGCCCCAGCATTTT; CDR3aa: CASTIRRGKGNQPQHF
v_gene: TRBV2; j_gene: TRBJ2-1; abundance: few; d_gene: TRBD2; CDR3nt: TGTGCCAGCAGTGGACCGGGACTAGCGGGTGTCAATGAGCAGTTCTTC; CDR3aa: CASSGPGLAGVNEQFF
v_gene: TRBV6-2/TRBV6-3; j_gene: TRBJ1-6; abundance: -; d_gene: TRBD1; CDR3nt: TGTGCCAGCAGTAGGGACAGCGAGAATTCACCCCTCCACTTT; CDR3aa: CASSRDSENSPLHF
v_gene: TRBV20-1; j_gene: TRBJ2-3; abundance: -; d_gene: TRBD2; CDR3nt: TGCAGTGCTAACGGGCGGGGGGGCACAGATACGCAGTATTTT; CDR3aa: CSANGRGGTDTQYF
v_gene: TRBV12-3/TRBV12-4; j_gene: TRBJ1-1; abundance: -; d_gene: TRBD1; CDR3nt: TGTGCCAGCATCCCCACAGGGGGCGTCACTGAAGCTTTCTTT; CDR3aa: CASIPTGGVTEAFF
v_gene: TRBV12-3/TRBV12-4; j_gene: TRBJ1-1; abundance: few; d_gene: -; CDR3nt: TGTGCCAGCAGTTTAATCTGGGGGCTGAAGTACACTGAAGCTTTCTTT; CDR3aa: CASSLIWGLKYTEAFF
v_gene: TRBV28; j_gene: TRBJ2-3; abundance: few; d_gene: TRBD2; CDR3nt: TGTGCCAGCAGTTCACCGACTAGCGGGAACACAGATACGCAGTATTTT; CDR3aa: CASSSPTSGNTDTQYF
v_gene: TRBV10-3; j_gene: TRBJ2-2; abundance: few; d_gene: TRBD1; CDR3nt: TGTGCCACCTCCGGGACAGGGACGACCGGGGAGCTGTTTTTT; CDR3aa: CATSGTGTTGELFF
v_gene: TRBV4-1; j_gene: TRBJ2-2; abundance: -; d_gene: -; CDR3nt: TGCGCCAGCAGCCAAGATCTTTCGGGGGGCTCCGGGGAGCTGTTTTTT; CDR3aa: CASSQDLSGGSGELFF
v_gene: TRBV11-2; j_gene: TRBJ2-3; abundance: -; d_gene: TRBD1; CDR3nt: TGTGCCAGCAGCTCCCGAGGGGGCCCTACAGATACGCAGTATTTT; CDR3aa: CASSSRGGPTDTQYF
v_gene: TRBV28; j_gene: TRBJ2-1; abundance: few; d_gene: TRBD2; CDR3nt: TGTGCCAGCAGTTACCGGGACTATCACAATGAGCAGTTCTTC; CDR3aa: CASSYRDYHNEQFF
v_gene: TRBV6-1; j_gene: TRBJ2-1; abundance: few; d_gene: -; CDR3nt: TGTGCCAGCACCAGGGGGGGGGGTCGCTCCTACAATGAGCAGTTCTTC; CDR3aa: CASTRGGGRSYNEQFF
v_gene: TRBV5-4; j_gene: TRBJ1-1; abundance: -; d_gene: TRBD1; CDR3nt: TGTGCCAGCAGTTCGGACAGGGGGCTCAGGAACACTGAAGCTTTCTTT; CDR3aa: CASSSDRGLRNTEAFF
v_gene: TRBV7-6; j_gene: TRBJ1-1; abundance: few; d_gene: -; CDR3nt: TGTGCCAGCAGCTCAGAGGGGAGAGAAGCTTTCTTT; CDR3aa: CASSSEGREAFF
v_gene: TRBV20-1; j_gene: TRBJ2-7; abundance: -; d_gene: -; CDR3nt: TGCAGTGCTAGAGATAGTCAGGGGACCTACGAGCAGTACTTC; CDR3aa: CSARDSQGTYEQYF
v_gene: TRBV29-1; j_gene: TRBJ2-1; abundance: few; d_gene: TRBD2; CDR3nt: TGCAGCGTTGGGGCGGGAGACGGTGAGCAGTTCTTC; CDR3aa: CSVGAGDGEQFF
v_gene: TRBV10-3; j_gene: TRBJ1-2; abundance: -; d_gene: TRBD1; CDR3nt: TGTGCCATCAGTAAAGGGACAGATAACTATGGCTACACCTTC; CDR3aa: CAISKGTDNYGYTF
v_gene: TRBV15; j_gene: TRBJ2-1; abundance: many; d_gene: TRBD1; CDR3nt: TGTGCCACCAGCACTCCCGGGACAGGGGATATCAATGAGCAGTTCTTC; CDR3aa: CATSTPGTGDINEQFF
v_gene: TRBV5-1; j_gene: TRBJ2-7; abundance: -; d_gene: TRBD2; CDR3nt: TGCGCCAGCAGCTTGGGTGACCTTACTAGCGGCGAGCAGTACTTC; CDR3aa: CASSLGDLTSGEQYF
v_gene: TRBV6-2/TRBV6-3; j_gene: TRBJ1-5; abundance: -; d_gene: -; CDR3nt: TGTGCCAGCAGTTACGGGGGGGCTGGCGGACAGCCCCAGCATTTT; CDR3aa: CASSYGGAGGQPQHF
v_gene: TRBV29-1; j_gene: TRBJ1-3; abundance: -; d_gene: -; CDR3nt: TGCAGCGTTGAGAGCGGATCCTCTGGAAACACCATATATTTT; CDR3aa: CSVESGSSGNTIYF
v_gene: TRBV4-1; j_gene: TRBJ1-2; abundance: few; d_gene: -; CDR3nt: TGCGCCAGCAGCCAAGAAGGGACTGATTATGGCTACACCTTC; CDR3aa: CASSQEGTDYGYTF
v_gene: TRBV12-3/TRBV12-4; j_gene: TRBJ1-1; abundance: -; d_gene: -; CDR3nt: TGTGCCAGCAGCTTTATGGGCGTTAACACTGAAGCTTTCTTT; CDR3aa: CASSFMGVNTEAFF
v_gene: TRBV7-9; j_gene: TRBJ2-2; abundance: -; d_gene: TRBD2; CDR3nt: TGTGCCAGCGGACTAGCGGGAGGTTCGAACACCGGGGAGCTGTTTTTT; CDR3aa: CASGLAGGSNTGELFF
v_gene: TRBV12-3/TRBV12-4; j_gene: TRBJ2-1; abundance: -; d_gene: TRBD2; CDR3nt: TGTGCCAGCAACCGATTATCGGGGCTAGCGGGAGTAGGCTCCTACAATGAGCAGTTCTTC; CDR3aa: CASNRLSGLAGVGSYNEQFF
v_gene: TRBV3-1; j_gene: TRBJ1-1; abundance: few; d_gene: TRBD1; CDR3nt: TGTGCCAGCAGCCTGACAGGGAGTCTCTCTGAAGCTTTCTTT; CDR3aa: CASSLTGSLSEAFF
v_gene: TRBV12-3/TRBV12-4; j_gene: TRBJ2-1; abundance: -; d_gene: -; CDR3nt: TGTGCCAGCAGCCCGGACAGAACTACTTACAATGAGCAGTTCTTC; CDR3aa: CASSPDRTTYNEQFF
v_gene: TRBV5-8; j_gene: TRBJ2-1; abundance: once; d_gene: -; CDR3nt: TGTGCCAGCAGCTCACTCGGATGGCAAAATGAGCAGTTCTTC; CDR3aa: CASSSLGWQNEQFF
v_gene: TRBV19; j_gene: TRBJ2-1; abundance: once; d_gene: TRBD2; CDR3nt: TGTGCCAGTAGTCCCGGACTAGCGGGAAATGAACGTGAGCAGTTCTTC; CDR3aa: CASSPGLAGNEREQFF
v_gene: TRBV6-4; j_gene: TRBJ2-3; abundance: few; d_gene: TRBD2; CDR3nt: TGTGCCAGCAGTGAGGTTAGCGGGAGAGGAACAGATACGCAGTATTTT; CDR3aa: CASSEVSGRGTDTQYF
v_gene: TRBV4-3; j_gene: TRBJ1-6; abundance: few; d_gene: -; CDR3nt: TGCGCCAGCAGCCAAGATGGGGGGTTTTGGTCACCCCTCCACTTT; CDR3aa: CASSQDGGFWSPLHF
v_gene: TRBV12-3/TRBV12-4; j_gene: TRBJ1-6; abundance: -; d_gene: -; CDR3nt: TGTGCCAGCAGTCCGGTGTCGAGCGCACCCCTCCACTTT; CDR3aa: CASSPVSSAPLHF
v_gene: TRBV15; j_gene: TRBJ1-2; abundance: few; d_gene: TRBD1; CDR3nt: TGTGCCACCAGCATCGACAGGGACTATGGCTACACCTTC; CDR3aa: CATSIDRDYGYTF
v_gene: TRBV20-1; j_gene: TRBJ2-1; abundance: few; d_gene: TRBD2; CDR3nt: TGCAGTGCTAGGACTAGCGGGGACCCTTACTACAATGAGCAGTTCTTC; CDR3aa: CSARTSGDPYYNEQFF
v_gene: TRBV7-7; j_gene: TRBJ2-5; abundance: -; d_gene: TRBD1; CDR3nt: TGTGCTAGCAGCGCGACAGGGTATAGAGAGACCCAGTACTTC; CDR3aa: CASSATGYRETQYF
v_gene: TRBV7-6; j_gene: TRBJ2-3; abundance: few; d_gene: -; CDR3nt: TGTGCCAGCAGCTTAGGTAGCTTCACAGATACGCAGTATTTT; CDR3aa: CASSLGSFTDTQYF
v_gene: TRBV5-1; j_gene: TRBJ2-5; abundance: -; d_gene: -; CDR3nt: TGCGCCAGCAGCTCAGCCCCAGGGGGGGGATACCAAGAGACCCAGTACTTC; CDR3aa: CASSSAPGGGYQETQYF
v_gene: TRBV20-1; j_gene: TRBJ2-3; abundance: few; d_gene: -; CDR3nt: TGCAGTGCGCCCACGGGGAAACGCACAGATACGCAGTATTTT; CDR3aa: CSAPTGKRTDTQYF
v_gene: TRBV28; j_gene: TRBJ2-2; abundance: few; d_gene: TRBD1; CDR3nt: TGTGCCAGCAGTGAGCAGGGGGCGCGGAACACCGGGGAGCTGTTTTTT; CDR3aa: CASSEQGARNTGELFF
v_gene: TRBV23-1; j_gene: TRBJ1-5; abundance: -; d_gene: TRBD1; CDR3nt: TGCGCCAGCAGTCCGACAGGGTGGGAGGATCAGCCCCAGCATTTT; CDR3aa: CASSPTGWEDQPQHF
v_gene: TRBV4-1; j_gene: TRBJ2-2; abundance: -; d_gene: -; CDR3nt: TGCGCCAGCAGCGGGCAGAACACCGGGGAGCTGTTTTTT; CDR3aa: CASSGQNTGELFF
v_gene: TRBV30; j_gene: TRBJ1-1; abundance: few; d_gene: -; CDR3nt: TGTGCCTGGGTGGACCGACAGCGGACGAACACTGAAGCTTTCTTT; CDR3aa: CAWVDRQRTNTEAFF
v_gene: TRBV6-6; j_gene: TRBJ2-3; abundance: -; d_gene: TRBD2; CDR3nt: TGTGCGGTCCGGGGGGGTAGCACAGATACGCAGTATTTT; CDR3aa: CAVRGGSTDTQYF
v_gene: TRBV7-3; j_gene: TRBJ2-1; abundance: -; d_gene: TRBD1; CDR3nt: TGTGCCAGCAGCAGCCCGGGACAGGGGAAGAATGAGCAGTTCTTC; CDR3aa: CASSSPGQGKNEQFF
v_gene: TRBV29-1; j_gene: TRBJ1-2; abundance: few; d_gene: -; CDR3nt: TGCAGCGTCGCTGGACTGGCCTATGGCTACACCTTC; CDR3aa: CSVAGLAYGYTF
v_gene: TRBV2; j_gene: TRBJ2-7; abundance: few; d_gene: -; CDR3nt: TGTGCCAGCAGTGGGGATAACGAGCAGTACTTC; CDR3aa: CASSGDNEQYF
v_gene: TRBV7-9; j_gene: TRBJ1-5; abundance: -; d_gene: -; CDR3nt: TGTGCCAGCAGCTTATCTGGGGAACGTGGGCCCCAGCATTTT; CDR3aa: CASSLSGERGPQHF
v_gene: TRBV3-1; j_gene: TRBJ2-5; abundance: few; d_gene: -; CDR3nt: TGTGCCAGCAGCCACAGAGAGACCCAGTACTTC; CDR3aa: CASSHRETQYF
v_gene: TRBV20-1; j_gene: TRBJ1-2; abundance: -; d_gene: -; CDR3nt: TGCAGTGCTAGGGCGGACGACTATGGCTACACCTTC; CDR3aa: CSARADDYGYTF
v_gene: TRBV28; j_gene: TRBJ2-7; abundance: many; d_gene: TRBD1; CDR3nt: TGTGCCAGCTTCGAGACAGGGGGGCCCCCCTACGAGCAGTACTTC; CDR3aa: CASFETGGPPYEQYF
v_gene: TRBV7-7; j_gene: TRBJ2-2; abundance: -; d_gene: -; CDR3nt: TGTGCTAGCAGCCCCCTAGGTTTTAGCGGCACCGGGGAGCTGTTTTTT; CDR3aa: CASSPLGFSGTGELFF
v_gene: TRBV12-3/TRBV12-4; j_gene: TRBJ1-5; abundance: -; d_gene: TRBD1; CDR3nt: TGTGCCAGCAGTTTATTACAGGGGCTCCCGGAGCCCCAGCATTTT; CDR3aa: CASSLLQGLPEPQHF
v_gene: TRBV4-1; j_gene: TRBJ2-7; abundance: -; d_gene: -; CDR3nt: TGCGCCAGCAGCCAAGATCTGGTCGAGCAGTACTTC; CDR3aa: CASSQDLVEQYF
v_gene: TRBV11-2; j_gene: TRBJ2-1; abundance: few; d_gene: TRBD2; CDR3nt: TGTGCCAGCAGCTTAGGGGCTAGCGGGAGGATCTCCTACAATGAGCAGTTCTTC; CDR3aa: CASSLGASGRISYNEQFF
v_gene: TRBV12-3/TRBV12-4; j_gene: TRBJ2-5; abundance: -; d_gene: -; CDR3nt: TGTGCCAGCAGCCTCGGGATTCCCCAAGAGACCCAGTACTTC; CDR3aa: CASSLGIPQETQYF